The entry below gives a single T cell receptor beta chain sequence along with its context. The CDR3 contains 11 residues. The germline gives CDR1 SGDLS, CDR2 YYNGEE. With 4 bases clipped from V and 7 bases from J, the junction kept 1 base outside the gene matches. These data originate in a study of cytomegalovirus exposure and HLA in healthy donors. A multiplex PCR was run with 60 Vbeta primers and 13 Jbeta primers. The protocol was immunoSEQ multiplex PCR, while the TCRdb copy is restricted to in-frame clones and leaves out a portion. The table has roughly 150,000 clones, about 77% seen once. The chain couples TRBV9 to TRBJ1-1, with 7 nucleotides matching TRBD1. The receptor was derived from a man between 18 and 29 years old in good health and CMV-seropositive. The sequenced sample consisted of PBMCs. The CDR3 region has the DNA TGTGCCAGCAGCCAGGGGGTTGAAGCTTTCTTT. Protein sequence: CASSQGVEAFF.